These 20 T cell receptor beta chains came from one sample sequenced in a study of Graves' ophthalmopathy and Graves' hyperthyroidism. Amplified TCR beta CDR3 regions were obtained using RNA transcripts as template. The authors performed first-round RT-PCR with HTBI primers and then a second-round multiplex PCR. Using its own MiXCR run on the multiplex PCR reads, TCRdb lists one record per CDR3 protein. This sample carries roughly 500,000 distinct CDR3 sequences, about 15% of them seen once, and the ten largest clones take 8% to 10%. Material for sequencing was blood. The receptors stem from a young woman with Graves' ophthalmopathy.

The CDR3 bases are TGTGCCAGCAGTTTAAGGACTAGTTCAAGCGGGAGGACTCTCTACGAGCAGTACTTC. Its protein product is CASSLRTSSSGRTLYEQYF. This rearrangement joins TRBV5-4 to TRBJ2-7; 9 nucleotides line up with TRBD2. The length of the CDR3 is 19 residues. Germline CDR1 SGHNT, CDR2 YYREEE (reference sequence). Trimming removed 5 bases from V and 3 bases from J; junction bases left unmatched: 21.

This clonotype was seen many times. The V call is TRBV5-1, the J call TRBJ1-6; D unresolved. The germline V gene encodes CDR1 SGHRS and CDR2 YFSETQ. The CDR3 length is 14 residues. Trimming pared 4 bases from V and 6 bases from J, leaving 11 bases between. The CDR3 reads CASSKDGRNSPLHF. The CDR3 DNA is TGCGCCAGCAGCAAGGACGGACGTAATTCACCCCTCCACTTT.

This clonotype was seen many times. This sequence joins TRBV28 and TRBJ1-6; tentative D call: TRBD1 (5 bases). The CDR3 loop spans 15 amino acids. CDR1 is MDHEN, CDR2 SYDVKM, per germline. V was trimmed by 4 bases and J by 7 bases, leaving 14 bases between them. CDR3: CASSYGQGSNSPLHF. DNA for the CDR3: TGTGCCAGCAGTTATGGACAAGGATCAAATTCACCCCTCCACTTT.

The genes are TRBV5-5 and TRBJ1-6; D is ambiguous. With 2 bases removed from V and 13 bases from J, the gap between germline ends came to 10 bases. CDR3 length: 12 amino acids. Germline V gene data show CDR1 as SGHKS and CDR2 as YYEKEE (reference sequence). The CDR3 DNA is TGTGCCAGCAGCTTTGTGGAGATGCCCCTCCACTTT. It specifies CASSFVEMPLHF.

This clonotype was observed many times. The chain carries TRBV10-3 and TRBJ2-2; unclear D gene. Germline V gives CDR1 ENHRY, CDR2 SYGVKD. Trimming left V 4 bases short and J 1 base short, with 10 bases between. The CDR3 runs to 15 residues. This chain's CDR3 is CAISGQALNTGELFF. CDR3 sequence (DNA): TGTGCCATCAGTGGGCAGGCCTTGAACACCGGGGAGCTGTTTTTT.

The table lists this clonotype with a count of one. A single base separates this from a much larger clone, so it may be a read error. The chain recombines TRBV28 with TRBJ1-5, with unresolved D. Germline loops: CDR1 MDHEN, CDR2 SYDVKM. With 6 bases removed from V and 0 bases from J, the gap between germline ends came to 9 bases. This CDR3 has 14 residues. Here the CDR3 reads CASREQTSNQPQHF. CDR3 DNA sequence: TGTGCCAGCAGGGAACAGACTAGCAATCAGCCCCAGCATTTT.

Many counts were recorded for this clonotype. The gene calls are TRBV7-7 and TRBJ2-7; the D gene is possibly TRBD2 (6 bases). The CDR3 sequence is 13 residues long. Germline V CDR1 and CDR2: SSHAT, FNYEAQ (reference sequence). The DNA of the CDR3 is TGTGCTAGCGGCAAAGCGACCAACTACGAGCAGTACTTC. This sequence encodes CASGKATNYEQYF.

This clonotype has just a few counts. Written as DNA, the CDR3 is TGTGCCAGCAGCTTAGTCGGCCCGGGTACCCACGAGCAGTACTTC. It specifies CASSLVGPGTHEQYF. The rearrangement links TRBV7-2 to TRBJ2-7; D is unresolved. CDR1 SGHTA and CDR2 FQGNSA come from the germline V gene. The CDR3 covers 15 residues. Trimming pared 1 base from V and 5 bases from J, leaving 15 bases between.

This clonotype was seen many times. The genes are TRBV3-1 and TRBJ1-2; D remains ambiguous. The V end lost 0 bases, the J end lost 6 bases, and 5 bases lay between the germline ends. The CDR3 length is 12 residues. The germline gives CDR1 LGHDT, CDR2 YNNKEL (reference sequence). The CDR3 reads CASSQDPNGYTF. The CDR3 nucleotides read TGTGCCAGCAGCCAAGATCCCAATGGCTACACCTTC.

As DNA, the CDR3 is TGTGCCAGCAGTTTCCAACAGGGGGACACTGAAGCTTTCTTT. Protein: CASSFQQGDTEAFF. This chain joins TRBV12-3 or TRBV12-4 and TRBJ1-1; 8 bases match TRBD1. V shed 3 bases and J 3 bases; nucleotides not matched to a gene: 3. The CDR3 runs to 14 residues.

J is TRBJ1-5 and V is TRBV12-3 or TRBV12-4; D is perhaps TRBD1 (5 bases). Trimming left V 6 bases short and J 5 bases short, with 14 bases between. The CDR3 sequence is 14 residues long. The CDR3 loop is CASSSQGLHQPQHF. In DNA, the CDR3 is TGTGCCAGCAGCTCCCAGGGTCTTCATCAGCCCCAGCATTTT.

This clonotype has ten or more counts. The chain is built from TRBV7-2 and TRBJ1-1; TRBD1 is a possible D gene (5 bases). The CDR3 is 15 residues long. V lost 3 bases and J lost 0, with 11 bases in between. Looked up from germline, CDR1 is SGHTA and CDR2 is FQGNSA. CDR3 amino acids: CASSFGTVMNTEAFF. The CDR3 DNA reads as TGTGCCAGCAGCTTCGGGACGGTCATGAACACTGAAGCTTTCTTT.

This clonotype was seen ten or more times. The chain combines TRBV6-1 with TRBJ1-1; tentative D call: TRBD1 (5 bases). Germline assignment: CDR1 MNHNS and CDR2 SASEGT. Trimming cost V 7 bases and J 3 bases, with 12 bases left between them. CDR3 length: 13 amino acids. The CDR3 loop is CASTHLGDTEAFF. CDR3 nucleotides: TGTGCCAGCACGCACCTAGGGGACACTGAAGCTTTCTTT.

This clonotype was counted many times. The V call is TRBV6-5, the J call TRBJ1-1; D possibly corresponds to TRBD1 (5 bases). The CDR3 is 15 residues long. Trimming pared 7 bases from V and 0 bases from J, leaving 15 bases between. Germline CDR1 is MNHEY and CDR2 is SVGAGI. CDR3 in amino acids: CASTDIRGMNTEAFF. CDR3 nucleotide sequence: TGTGCCAGCACCGACATTCGGGGGATGAACACTGAAGCTTTCTTT.

This clonotype was seen repeatedly, ten times or more. The chain joins TRBV11-1 to TRBJ1-2; 7 nucleotides match TRBD1. The CDR3 has 19 amino acids. Germline CDR1 SGHAT, CDR2 FQDESV (reference sequence). J was trimmed by 0 bases and V by 5 bases; bases with no gene match: 18. The CDR3 loop is CASSRRGQTFLGPNYGYTF. CDR3 bases: TGTGCCAGCAGCCGACGGGGACAGACTTTCTTGGGGCCTAACTATGGCTACACCTTC.

CDR3 region: CASSRARVDEAFF. In DNA form, the CDR3 reads TGTGCCAGCAGCCGCGCCAGGGTGGATGAAGCTTTCTTT. This chain links TRBV3-1 with TRBJ1-1, with D perhaps TRBD1 (5 bases). The V end lost 4 bases, the J end lost 7 bases, and 13 bases lay between the germline ends. The CDR3 consists of 13 residues. Germline assignment: CDR1 LGHDT and CDR2 YNNKEL (reference sequence).

In this sample, this clonotype turned up many times. The genes are TRBV28 and TRBJ1-2, with D tentatively TRBD1 (6 bases). From germline, CDR1 is MDHEN and CDR2 SYDVKM. The length of the CDR3 is 13 residues. V lost 6 bases and J 3 bases, leaving 11 bases between the germline ends. The CDR3 DNA reads TGTGCCAGCAGCCAAGGGGGGGACTATGGCTACACCTTC. It encodes CASSQGGDYGYTF.

J is TRBJ2-5 and V is TRBV28, with 11 bases matching TRBD1. This CDR3 is built from 16 residues. V was pared by 5 bases and J by 2 bases, with 7 bases of the junction left unmatched. The germline V gene encodes CDR1 MDHEN and CDR2 SYDVKM. CDR3 coding DNA: TGTGCCAGCAGTCCCTGGACAGGGGGCCTACAAGAGACCCAGTACTTC. Encoded protein: CASSPWTGGLQETQYF.

This clonotype was counted many times. This chain uses TRBV19 with TRBJ2-7; TRBD2 matches 10 bases. This CDR3 is built from 15 residues. Germline loops: CDR1 LNHDA, CDR2 SQIVND (reference sequence). The V and J ends lost 5 bases and 2 bases, in that order; junction bases with no gene match: 6. CDR3 coding DNA: TGTGCCAGTAGTTCGCCTAGCGGGAGACCCTACGAGCAGTACTTC. Translating gives CASSSPSGRPYEQYF.

This clonotype turned up a few times. The conserved phenylalanine or tryptophan normally closing the CDR3 is absent here, so this likely arose from a read error. The chain links TRBV6-5 to TRBJ1-6, with 7 bases aligning to TRBD1. CDR1 is MNHEY and CDR2 is SVGAGI in the germline V gene. This CDR3 spans 16 amino acids. The J segment lost 8 bases and the V segment lost 1 base, leaving 8 bases of the junction unmatched. Written as DNA, the CDR3 is TGTGCCAGCAGTTACTATGAGGGGGCGCGGGATTCACCCCTCCACTCC. This codes for CASSYYEGARDSPLHS.